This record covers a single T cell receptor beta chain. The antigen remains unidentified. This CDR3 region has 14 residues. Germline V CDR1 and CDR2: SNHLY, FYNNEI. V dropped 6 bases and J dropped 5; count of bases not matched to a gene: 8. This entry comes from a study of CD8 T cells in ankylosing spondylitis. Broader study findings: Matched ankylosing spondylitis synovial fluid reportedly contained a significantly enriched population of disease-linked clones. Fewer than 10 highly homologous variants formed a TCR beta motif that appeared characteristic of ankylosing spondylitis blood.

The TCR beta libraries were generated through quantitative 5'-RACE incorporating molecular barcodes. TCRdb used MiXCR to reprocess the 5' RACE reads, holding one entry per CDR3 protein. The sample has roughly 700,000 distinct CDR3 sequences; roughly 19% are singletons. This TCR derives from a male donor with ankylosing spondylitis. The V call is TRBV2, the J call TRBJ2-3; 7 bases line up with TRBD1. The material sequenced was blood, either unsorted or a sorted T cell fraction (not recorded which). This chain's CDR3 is CASRNTGEGDTQYF. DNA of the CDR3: TGTGCCAGCAGGAATACAGGGGAAGGAGATACGCAGTATTTT.